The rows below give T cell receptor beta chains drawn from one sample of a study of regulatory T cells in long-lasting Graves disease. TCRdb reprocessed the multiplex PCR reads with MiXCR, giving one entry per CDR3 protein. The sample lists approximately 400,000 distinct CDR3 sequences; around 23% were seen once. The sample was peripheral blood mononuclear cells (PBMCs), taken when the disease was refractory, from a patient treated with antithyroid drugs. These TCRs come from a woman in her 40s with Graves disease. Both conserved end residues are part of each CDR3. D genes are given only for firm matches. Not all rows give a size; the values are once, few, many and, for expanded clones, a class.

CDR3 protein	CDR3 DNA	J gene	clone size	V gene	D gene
CASSLRRDTEAFF	TGTGCCAGCAGCTTGCGTAGGGACACTGAAGCTTTCTTT	TRBJ1-1	many	TRBV12-3/TRBV12-4	-
CASSVGGSRDEQYF	TGTGCCAGCAGCGTAGGAGGCTCCCGGGACGAGCAGTACTTC	TRBJ2-7	few	TRBV9	-
CALRGPSYNEQFF	TGTGCCTTGCGGGGGCCCTCCTACAATGAGCAGTTCTTC	TRBJ2-1	-	TRBV2	-
CASSREYNEQFF	TGTGCCAGCAGCCGTGAATACAATGAGCAGTTCTTC	TRBJ2-1	few	TRBV7-9	-
CASSPPGGMYYNEQFF	TGCGCCAGCAGCCCTCCCGGTGGGATGTACTACAATGAGCAGTTCTTC	TRBJ2-1	-	TRBV5-1	-
CASSLEIGRNTEAFF	TGCGCCAGCAGCTTGGAAATAGGCCGGAACACTGAAGCTTTCTTT	TRBJ1-1	many	TRBV5-1	-
CASSYPILYEQYF	TGTGCCAGCAGTTACCCCATCTTATACGAGCAGTACTTC	TRBJ2-7	many	TRBV6-5	-
CASSTQGAEQPQHF	TGTGCCAGCTCAACACAGGGGGCGGAACAGCCCCAGCATTTT	TRBJ1-5	few	TRBV18	TRBD1
CASRVGLAYEQYF	TGTGCCAGCAGAGTGGGTCTAGCATACGAGCAGTACTTC	TRBJ2-7	-	TRBV28	-
CASSAGTANSPTPF	TGTGCCAGCAGTGCCGGGACAGCAAATTCCCCAACCCCCTTT	TRBJ1-1	few	TRBV28	TRBD1
CASTRGVASSPLHF	TGTGCCAGCACCCGGGGGGTCGCGAGTTCACCCCTCCACTTT	TRBJ1-6	many	TRBV6-1	-
CASNTPPETQYF	TGTGCCAGCAATACACCCCCAGAGACCCAGTACTTC	TRBJ2-5	many	TRBV28	-
CSAVQGLDTGELFF	TGCAGCGCGGTACAGGGTTTAGACACCGGGGAGCTGTTTTTT	TRBJ2-2	many	TRBV29-1	-
CASLPSGANVLTF	TGTGCCAGCTTGCCCTCTGGGGCCAACGTCCTGACTTTC	TRBJ2-6	many	TRBV28	-
CASSLSYGTGELFF	TGTGCCAGCAGCTTATCTTACGGCACCGGGGAGCTGTTTTTT	TRBJ2-2	few	TRBV7-3	-
CAIRDRGRHSPLHF	TGTGCCATCAGAGACAGGGGTAGACATTCACCCCTCCACTTT	TRBJ1-6	-	TRBV10-3	TRBD1
CASSLYSGGRKAQYF	TGTGCCAGCAGTTTATATTCGGGGGGAAGAAAGGCCCAGTACTTC	TRBJ2-5	many	TRBV28	TRBD2
CASNVRDSMNTEAFF	TGTGCCAGCAATGTCCGGGACAGCATGAACACTGAAGCTTTCTTT	TRBJ1-1	many	TRBV28	TRBD1
CASSGQLGDTQYF	TGTGCCAGCAGCGGACAACTTGGAGATACGCAGTATTTT	TRBJ2-3	-	TRBV12-3/TRBV12-4	-
CSARDRSTVNSPLHF	TGCAGTGCTAGAGATCGTTCGACAGTAAATTCACCCCTCCACTTT	TRBJ1-6	many	TRBV20-1	-
CASSLTSGAGEHEQYF	TGTGCCAGCAGCTTAACGTCGGGAGCGGGAGAACACGAGCAGTACTTC	TRBJ2-7	-	TRBV7-3	TRBD2
CASSLIQDRVNQPQHF	TGTGCCAGCAGCCTAATCCAGGACAGGGTCAATCAGCCCCAGCATTTT	TRBJ1-5	-	TRBV7-3	TRBD1
CASSYLQNSPLHF	TGTGCCAGCAGTTACCTACAGAATTCACCCCTCCACTTT	TRBJ1-6	many	TRBV6-2/TRBV6-3	-
CASSRDRGSYNEQFF	TGTGCCAGCAGTAGGGACAGGGGGTCCTACAATGAGCAGTTCTTC	TRBJ2-1	-	TRBV6-2/TRBV6-3	TRBD1
CASTRGSNTGELFF	TGTGCCAGTACGCGGGGGTCGAACACCGGGGAGCTGTTTTTT	TRBJ2-2	-	TRBV19	TRBD2
CASSLRGGLGEQFF	TGTGCCAGCAGTTTACGGGGAGGGCTCGGTGAGCAGTTCTTC	TRBJ2-1	few	TRBV28	TRBD2
CASSPVDVSSGNTIYF	TGTGCCAGCAGCCCTGTGGATGTGAGCTCTGGAAACACCATATATTTT	TRBJ1-3	-	TRBV7-8	-
CASSQRRRGGDTEAFF	TGCGCCAGCAGCCAGCGACGAAGAGGGGGGGACACTGAAGCTTTCTTT	TRBJ1-1	-	TRBV28	-
CASSFGNTIYF	TGTGCCAGCAGTTTCGGAAACACCATATATTTT	TRBJ1-3	many	TRBV12-3/TRBV12-4	-
CASSTAGGQPQHF	TGTGCCAGTAGTACAGCAGGTGGTCAGCCCCAGCATTTT	TRBJ1-5	-	TRBV19	-
CASSEQGDTEAFF	TGTGCCAGCTCAGAACAGGGGGACACTGAAGCTTTCTTT	TRBJ1-1	few	TRBV18	TRBD1
CASSTHRQGQDTGELFF	TGTGCCAGCAGTACCCACAGACAGGGTCAAGACACCGGGGAGCTGTTTTTT	TRBJ2-2	-	TRBV27	TRBD1
CSARDHGSGWFAGELFF	TGCAGTGCTAGAGATCACGGTAGCGGGTGGTTCGCCGGGGAGCTGTTTTTT	TRBJ2-2	-	TRBV20-1	TRBD2
CASSLNSGSPEQYF	TGTGCCAGCAGCCTCAATAGCGGGAGTCCCGAGCAGTACTTC	TRBJ2-7	once	TRBV28	TRBD2
CASRSQGLAKNIQYF	TGTGCCAGCAGGAGTCAGGGGCTAGCCAAAAACATTCAGTACTTC	TRBJ2-4	many	TRBV2	-
CASSEENTGLRQHF	TGTGCCAGCAGTGAAGAGAACACTGGGTTGCGCCAGCATTTT	TRBJ1-5	-	TRBV6-2/TRBV6-3	-
CASSITWGRVFNQPQHF	TGTGCCAGTAGTATTACTTGGGGCAGGGTATTCAATCAGCCCCAGCATTTT	TRBJ1-5	few	TRBV19	-